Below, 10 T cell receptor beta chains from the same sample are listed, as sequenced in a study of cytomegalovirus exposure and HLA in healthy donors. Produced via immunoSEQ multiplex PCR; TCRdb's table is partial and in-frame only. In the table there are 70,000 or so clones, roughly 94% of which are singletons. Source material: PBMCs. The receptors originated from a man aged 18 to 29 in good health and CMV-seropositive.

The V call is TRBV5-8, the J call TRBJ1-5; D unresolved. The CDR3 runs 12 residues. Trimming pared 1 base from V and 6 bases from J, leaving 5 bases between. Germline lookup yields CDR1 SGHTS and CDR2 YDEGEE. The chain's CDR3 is CASSLLGQPQHF. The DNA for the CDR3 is TGTGCCAGCAGCTTGCTAGGTCAGCCCCAGCATTTT. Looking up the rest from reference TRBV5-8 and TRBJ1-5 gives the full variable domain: EAGVTQSPTHLIKTRGQQATLRCSPISGHTSVYWYQQALGLGLQFLLWYDEGEERNRGNFPPRFSGRQFPNYSSELNVNALELEDSALYLCASSLLGQPQHFGDGTRLSIL.

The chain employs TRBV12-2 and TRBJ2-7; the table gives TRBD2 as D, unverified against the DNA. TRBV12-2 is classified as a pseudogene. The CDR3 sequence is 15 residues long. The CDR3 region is CASRLRLNFSYEQYF. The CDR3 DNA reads TGTGCAAGTCGCTTACGACTTAACTTCTCCTACGAGCAGTACTTC.

The CDR3 reads CASSSMLFGGTEAFF. The CDR3 nucleotides are TGCGCCAGCAGCTCTATGCTCTTCGGAGGCACTGAAGCTTTCTTT. This chain links TRBV5-1 with TRBJ1-1; D ambiguous. CDR1 is SGHRS and CDR2 is YFSETQ in the germline V gene. The ends were cut back, 3 bases at V and 4 bases at J, with 16 bases in the middle. The CDR3 has 15 amino acids.

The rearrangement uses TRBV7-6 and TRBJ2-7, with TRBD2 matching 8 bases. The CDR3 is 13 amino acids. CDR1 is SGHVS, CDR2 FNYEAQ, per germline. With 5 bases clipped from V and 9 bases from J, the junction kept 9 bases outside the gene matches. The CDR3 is CASSPGERGLQYF. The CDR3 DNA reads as TGTGCCAGCAGCCCAGGTGAGCGGGGGCTGCAGTACTTC.

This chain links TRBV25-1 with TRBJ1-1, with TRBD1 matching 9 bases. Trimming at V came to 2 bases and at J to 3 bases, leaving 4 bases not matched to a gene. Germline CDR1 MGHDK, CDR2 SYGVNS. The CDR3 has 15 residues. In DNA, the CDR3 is TGTGCCAGCAGTGAAGAAACAGGGGGCCACACTGAAGCTTTCTTT. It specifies CASSEETGGHTEAFF.

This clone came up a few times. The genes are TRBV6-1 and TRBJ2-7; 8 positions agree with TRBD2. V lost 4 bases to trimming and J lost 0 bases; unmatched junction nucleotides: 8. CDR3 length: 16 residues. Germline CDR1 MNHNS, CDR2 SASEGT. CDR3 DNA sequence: TGTGCCAGCAGTGCCTCCCCGGGACTAGTCTCCTACGAGCAGTACTTC. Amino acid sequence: CASSASPGLVSYEQYF.

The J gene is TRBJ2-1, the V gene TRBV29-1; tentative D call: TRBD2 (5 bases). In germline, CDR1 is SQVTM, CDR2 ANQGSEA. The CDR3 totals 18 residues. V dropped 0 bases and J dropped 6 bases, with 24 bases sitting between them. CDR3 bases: TGCAGCGTTGAAGAGTCTATAACTAGTCTGACGCTAGGCAATGAGCAGTTCTTC. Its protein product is CSVEESITSLTLGNEQFF.

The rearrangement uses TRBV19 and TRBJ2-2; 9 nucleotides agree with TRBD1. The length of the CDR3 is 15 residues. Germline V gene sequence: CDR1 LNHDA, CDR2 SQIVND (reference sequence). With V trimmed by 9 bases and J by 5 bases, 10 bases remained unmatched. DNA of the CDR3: TGTGCCAGCAAAGACGGACAGGGGCTGACCGGGGAGCTGTTTTTT. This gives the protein CASKDGQGLTGELFF. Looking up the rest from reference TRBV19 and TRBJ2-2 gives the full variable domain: DGGITQSPKYLFRKEGQNVTLSCEQNLNHDAMYWYRQDPGQGLRLIYYSQIVNDFQKGDIAEGYSVSREKKESFPLTVTSAQKNPTAFYLCASKDGQGLTGELFFGEGSRLTVL.

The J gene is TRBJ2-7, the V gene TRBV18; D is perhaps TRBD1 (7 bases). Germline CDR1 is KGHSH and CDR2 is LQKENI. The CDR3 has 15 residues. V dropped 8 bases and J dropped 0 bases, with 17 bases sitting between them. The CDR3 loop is CASQRGQGGSYEQYF. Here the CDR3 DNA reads TGTGCCAGCCAACGTGGGCAGGGGGGCTCCTACGAGCAGTACTTC.

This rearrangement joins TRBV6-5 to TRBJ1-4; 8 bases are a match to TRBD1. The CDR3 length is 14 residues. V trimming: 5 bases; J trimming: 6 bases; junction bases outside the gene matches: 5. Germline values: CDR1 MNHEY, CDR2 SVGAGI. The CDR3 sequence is CASSRTGRDEKLFF. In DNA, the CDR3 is TGTGCCAGCAGTCGGACAGGGAGGGATGAAAAACTGTTTTTT.